This T cell receptor (beta chain) was obtained from a study of patients and donors after allogeneic stem cell transplantation. Unmatched junction bases numbered 8, after V lost 2 bases and J lost 0 bases. Germline CDR1 reads KGHDR; CDR2 reads SFDVKD. The CDR3 totals 19 residues. TCRdb reanalysed the RT-PCR reads using MiXCR and keeps one entry per CDR3 protein. The table shows 190,000 or so distinct CDR3 sequences, with around two fifths occurring only once. This clonotype was detected a few times. The gene calls are TRBV24-1 and TRBJ2-7; TRBD2 matches 14 bases. The receptor was derived from a human donor who was either an allogeneic HSCT recipient or a stem cell or donor lymphocyte infusion donor (not recorded which). It is not recorded whose cells these are; they may come from a transplant donor. Sequencing was performed on blood, either unsorted or a sorted T cell fraction (not recorded which). In nucleotides, the CDR3 is TGTGCCACCAGTGATTACGGGACTAGCGGGAGCATAATCTCCTACGAGCAGTACTTC. It encodes CATSDYGTSGSIISYEQYF.